A single sample gave rise to the 22 T cell receptor beta chains below, sequenced in a study of cytomegalovirus exposure and HLA in healthy donors. The PCR was carried out with 60 Vbeta primers and 13 Jbeta primers. TCRdb's table, derived via immunoSEQ multiplex PCR, lists solely in-frame clones and lacks some. Among about 60,000 clones listed, roughly 84% were seen once. The sequenced material came from PBMCs. These receptors all come from a woman between 25 and 40 years old in good health and CMV-seronegative.

The chain employs TRBV5-1 and TRBJ1-4; 7 bases line up with TRBD1. V shed 1 base, J shed 4 bases, and the junction held 4 bases outside the gene matches. Germline V gene sequence: CDR1 SGHRS, CDR2 YFSETQ. CDR3 length: 15 amino acids. CDR3 coding DNA: TGCGCCAGCAGCTTGCATGGGACAGATAATGAAAAACTGTTTTTT. Translated: CASSLHGTDNEKLFF. Supplemented by reference TRBV5-1 and TRBJ1-4, the full variable domain reads KAGVTQTPRYLIKTRGQQVTLSCSPISGHRSVSWYQQTPGQGLQFLFEYFSETQRNKGNFPGRFSGRQFSNSRSEMNVSTLELGDSALYLCASSLHGTDNEKLFFGSGTQLSVL.

The J gene is TRBJ1-2, the V gene TRBV27; D is unclear. The CDR3 consists of 13 residues. V lost 3 bases and J lost 3, with 8 bases in between. Germline V gene data show CDR1 as MNHEY and CDR2 as SMNVEV (reference sequence). CDR3 in amino acids: CASSLGVDYGYTF. The CDR3 DNA follows: TGTGCCAGCAGTTTGGGCGTGGACTATGGCTACACCTTC.

This sequence joins TRBV2 and TRBJ1-2; D is perhaps TRBD1 (5 bases). The CDR3 is made up of 19 amino acids. The germline gives CDR1 SNHLY, CDR2 FYNNEI. The germline V and J ends were trimmed by 6 bases and 2 bases, with 28 bases remaining between them. The CDR3 protein is CASSGAWGGAKGFNYGYTF. DNA for the CDR3: TGTGCCAGCAGCGGCGCTTGGGGCGGGGCGAAAGGGTTCAACTATGGCTACACCTTC. The complete variable domain, with remaining parts taken from reference TRBV2 and TRBJ1-2, reads EPEVTQTPSHQVTQMGQEVILRCVPISNHLYFYWYRQILGQKVEFLVSFYNNEISEKSEIFDDQFSVERPDGSNFTLKIRSTKLEDSAMYFCASSGAWGGAKGFNYGYTFGSGTRLTVV.

The rearrangement joins TRBV18 to TRBJ1-1; 7 nucleotides line up with TRBD1. Germline V lookup: CDR1 KGHSH, CDR2 LQKENI. Trimming took 4 bases from V and 1 from J; bases not matched to a gene: 9. The CDR3 contains 16 residues. In DNA form, the CDR3 reads TGTGCCAGCTCACTAACAGGGGACCGGACGAACACTGAAGCTTTCTTT. It translates to CASSLTGDRTNTEAFF.

This clone showed up just once. V usage is TRBV2 and J usage is TRBJ1-2; 7 bases fit TRBD1. Losses at the gene ends were 11 bases for V and 0 bases for J; bases not matched to a gene: 6. CDR1 and CDR2 (germline): SNHLY, FYNNEI. The CDR3 contains 13 residues. Here the CDR3 DNA reads TGTGCCGGGGGACAGAGACCTAACTATGGCTACACCTTC. As protein: CAGGQRPNYGYTF.

This clone was recorded once. The CDR3 sequence: CASNGQKGEKLFF. The CDR3 bases are TGTGCCAGTAATGGACAAAAGGGGGAAAAACTGTTTTTT. The chain is built from TRBV19 and TRBJ1-4, with a weak D call TRBD1 (5 bases). Trimming pared 7 bases from V and 8 bases from J, leaving 14 bases between. CDR3 length: 13 residues. Germline CDR1 LNHDA, CDR2 SQIVND (reference sequence).

This chain connects TRBV19 to TRBJ1-1, with D unclear. There are 15 residues in the CDR3. Germline loops: CDR1 LNHDA, CDR2 SQIVND (reference sequence). V was shortened by 1 base and J by 2 bases, with 11 bases between the two germline ends. Here the CDR3 DNA reads TGTGCCAGTAGTATAGTCATAGCAGACAACACTGAAGCTTTCTTT. This sequence encodes CASSIVIADNTEAFF.

The genes are TRBV5-4 and TRBJ1-3; 9 nucleotides align to TRBD1. The CDR3 sequence is 16 residues long. Losses at the gene ends were 4 bases for V and 0 bases for J; bases not matched to a gene: 5. Germline CDR1 and CDR2: SGHNT and YYREEE (reference sequence). CDR3 sequence reads: CASSRGTGNSGNTIYF. The CDR3 DNA is TGTGCCAGCAGCAGAGGGACAGGGAACTCTGGAAACACCATATATTTT.

This clone was seen a few times. The chain uses TRBV4-3 and TRBJ2-3; the match to TRBD2 covers 8 bases. The CDR3 has 16 amino acids. CDR1 LGHNA and CDR2 YSLEER come from the germline V gene. V was pared by 0 bases and J by 2 bases, with 4 bases of the junction left unmatched. Here the CDR3 reads CASSQDTSGNTDTQYF. Here the CDR3 DNA reads TGCGCCAGCAGCCAAGATACTAGCGGAAACACAGATACGCAGTATTTT.

This clone has only a few counts. The chain recombines TRBV11-3 with TRBJ2-1; D unresolved. The V end lost 5 bases, the J end lost 3 bases, and 14 bases lay between the germline ends. CDR1 and CDR2 from the germline V gene are SGHNT and YENEEA. The CDR3 is 15 amino acids. The CDR3 bases are TGTGCCAGCAGCCCCTCCGAGTTCCTCTACAATGAGCAGTTCTTC. This encodes CASSPSEFLYNEQFF.

J is TRBJ1-1 and V is TRBV5-1, with TRBD1 matching 9 bases. This CDR3 region has 16 residues. From germline, CDR1 is SGHRS and CDR2 YFSETQ. V was pared by 3 bases and J by 4 bases, with 10 bases of the junction left unmatched. The CDR3 sequence is CASSSLPTGGGTEAFF. The CDR3 DNA is TGCGCCAGCAGCTCCCTCCCGACAGGGGGAGGCACTGAAGCTTTCTTT.

The V and J genes are TRBV4-3 and TRBJ2-7, with 7 bases matching TRBD2. Germline V lookup: CDR1 LGHNA, CDR2 YSLEER. The CDR3 has 15 residues. With 0 bases clipped from V and 3 bases from J, the junction kept 5 bases outside the gene matches. The chain's CDR3 is CASSQDPAGHYEQYF. In DNA form, the CDR3 reads TGCGCCAGCAGCCAAGACCCAGCGGGGCACTACGAGCAGTACTTC.

The chain recombines TRBV2 with TRBJ2-7; maybe TRBD2 (7 bases). The CDR3 runs 13 residues. The germline V gene has CDR1 SNHLY and CDR2 FYNNEI. Trimming took off 11 bases at V and 1 base at J, with 15 bases between the two ends. Written as DNA, the CDR3 is TGTGCCGGCCACGGGGGGACATCCTACGAGCAGTACGTC. Translation: CAGHGGTSYEQYV.

The DNA of the CDR3 is TGCGCCAGCAGCGCGGGACAGGGGGCTAATTCACCCCTCCACTTT. Its translation: CASSAGQGANSPLHF. The chain couples TRBV10-2 to TRBJ1-6, with 12 bases lining up with TRBD1. Germline lookup yields CDR1 WSHSY and CDR2 SAAADI. This CDR3 has 15 amino acids. Unmatched junction bases numbered 3, after V lost 6 bases and J lost 6 bases.

Concerning this clone: Its ends do not fully match the called genes, so a read error is possible. The DNA for the CDR3 is TGTGCCAGCCGCTTGGCAGGGAACACCGGGGAGCTGTTTTTT. This encodes CASRLAGNTGELFF. This chain connects TRBV7-9 to TRBJ2-2, with D unclear. The germline V gene has CDR1 SEHNR and CDR2 FQNEAQ (reference sequence). The length of the CDR3 is 14 residues.

This clone appeared a few times. The V call is TRBV7-2, the J call TRBJ1-5; unclear D gene. Germline V gives CDR1 SGHTA, CDR2 FQGNSA. The CDR3 has 14 amino acids. V was shortened by 3 bases and J by 0 bases, with 6 bases between the two germline ends. CDR3 DNA: TGTGCCAGCAGCTTCGGGAATAGCAATCAGCCCCAGCATTTT. Translation gives CASSFGNSNQPQHF.

This rearrangement joins TRBV5-4 to TRBJ2-5; 7 bases map to TRBD2. Germline CDR1 is SGHNT and CDR2 is YYREEE (reference sequence). CDR3 length: 16 amino acids. J was trimmed by 0 bases and V by 0 bases; bases with no gene match: 5. CDR3 nucleotides: TGTGCCAGCAGCTTGGAGACTCGGGGGGACCAAGAGACCCAGTACTTC. It specifies CASSLETRGDQETQYF.

The J gene is TRBJ1-1, the V gene TRBV9, with 7 bases aligning to TRBD1. Germline V gives CDR1 SGDLS, CDR2 YYNGEE. J gave up 6 bases and V 3 bases, and 14 bases lay outside the gene matches. The CDR3 spans 16 residues. The CDR3 DNA reads TGTGCCAGCAGCGCGGGGATGGGCAGGGGGGTACCTGAAGCTTTCTTT. It translates to CASSAGMGRGVPEAFF.

This chain links TRBV7-2 with TRBJ1-3, with D possibly being TRBD1 (5 bases). The V and J ends lost 1 base and 0 bases respectively, with 10 bases between them. Germline CDR1 SGHTA, CDR2 FQGNSA. CDR3 size: 16 residues. The CDR3 loop is CASSLVGGTSGNTIYF. In nucleotides, the CDR3 is TGTGCCAGCAGCTTAGTCGGGGGGACCTCTGGAAACACCATATATTTT.

V gene TRBV7-9 combines with J gene TRBJ2-3; TRBD1 matches at 9 bases. The CDR3 extends over 17 amino acids. From germline, CDR1 is SEHNR and CDR2 FQNEAQ (reference sequence). The V and J ends lost 2 bases and 1 base, in that order; junction bases with no gene match: 7. DNA for the CDR3: TGTGCCAGCAGCTTATGCTGGACAGGGGTTTGCACAGATACGCAGTATTTT. As protein: CASSLCWTGVCTDTQYF.

This chain links TRBV4-1 with TRBJ2-1, with 7 nucleotides matching TRBD2. Per the germline V gene, CDR1 is MGHRA and CDR2 is YSYEKL. The CDR3 consists of 15 residues. V gave up 0 bases and J gave up 4 bases; unmatched junction bases: 3. The CDR3 bases are TGCGCCAGCAGCCAAGATAGGACTAGTTACAATGAGCAGTTCTTC. This translates into CASSQDRTSYNEQFF.

This clone was seen a handful of times. The chain joins TRBV7-8 to TRBJ2-3, with TRBD2 identical over 8 bases. Per the germline V gene, CDR1 is SGHVS and CDR2 is FQNEAQ. After removal of 2 bases from V and 2 bases from J, the junction contained 3 bases not matched to a gene. This CDR3 comprises 15 residues. CDR3 DNA: TGTGCCAGCAGCTTACGGGAGGGGGACACAGATACGCAGTATTTT. It encodes CASSLREGDTDTQYF.